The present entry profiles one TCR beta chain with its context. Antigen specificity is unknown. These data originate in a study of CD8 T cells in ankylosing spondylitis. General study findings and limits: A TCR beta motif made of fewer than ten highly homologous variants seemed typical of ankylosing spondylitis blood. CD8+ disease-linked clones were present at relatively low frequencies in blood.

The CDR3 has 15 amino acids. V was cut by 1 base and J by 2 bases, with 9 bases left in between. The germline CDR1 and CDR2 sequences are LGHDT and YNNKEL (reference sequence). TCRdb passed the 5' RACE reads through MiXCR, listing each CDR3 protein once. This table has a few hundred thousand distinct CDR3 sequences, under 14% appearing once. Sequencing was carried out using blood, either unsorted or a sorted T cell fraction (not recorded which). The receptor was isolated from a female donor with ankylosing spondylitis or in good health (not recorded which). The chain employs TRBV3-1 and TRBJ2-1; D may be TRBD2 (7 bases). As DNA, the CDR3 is TGTGCCAGCAGCCAAGCGCGGGGGCCCTACAATGAGCAGTTCTTC. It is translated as CASSQARGPYNEQFF.